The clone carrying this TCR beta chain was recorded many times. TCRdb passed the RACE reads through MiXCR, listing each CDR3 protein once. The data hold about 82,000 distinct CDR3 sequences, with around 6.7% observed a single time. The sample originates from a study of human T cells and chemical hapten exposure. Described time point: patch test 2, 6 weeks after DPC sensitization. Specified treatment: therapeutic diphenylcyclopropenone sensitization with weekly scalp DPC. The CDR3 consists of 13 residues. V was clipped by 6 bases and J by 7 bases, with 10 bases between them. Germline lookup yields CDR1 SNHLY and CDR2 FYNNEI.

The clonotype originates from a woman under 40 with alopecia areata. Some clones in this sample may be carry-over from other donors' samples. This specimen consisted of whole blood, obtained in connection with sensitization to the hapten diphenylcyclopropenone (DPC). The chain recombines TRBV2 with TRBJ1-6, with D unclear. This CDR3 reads CASRPAENSPLHF. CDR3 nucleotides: TGTGCCAGCAGGCCAGCAGAGAATTCACCCCTCCACTTT. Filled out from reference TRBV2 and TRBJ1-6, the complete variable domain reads EPEVTQTPSHQVTQMGQEVILRCVPISNHLYFYWYRQILGQKVEFLVSFYNNEISEKSEIFDDQFSVERPDGSNFTLKIRSTKLEDSAMYFCASRPAENSPLHFGNGTRLTVT.